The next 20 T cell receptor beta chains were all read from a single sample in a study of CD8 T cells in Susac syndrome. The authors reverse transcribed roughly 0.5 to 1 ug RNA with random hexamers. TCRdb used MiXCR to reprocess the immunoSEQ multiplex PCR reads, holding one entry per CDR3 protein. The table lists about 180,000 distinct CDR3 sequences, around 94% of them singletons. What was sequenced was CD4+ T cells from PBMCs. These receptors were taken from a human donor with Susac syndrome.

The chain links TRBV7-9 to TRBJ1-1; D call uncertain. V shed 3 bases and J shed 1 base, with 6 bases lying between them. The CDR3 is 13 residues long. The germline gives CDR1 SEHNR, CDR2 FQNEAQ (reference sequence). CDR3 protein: CASSFDWNTEAFF. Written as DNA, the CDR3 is TGTGCCAGCAGCTTTGATTGGAACACTGAAGCTTTCTTT.

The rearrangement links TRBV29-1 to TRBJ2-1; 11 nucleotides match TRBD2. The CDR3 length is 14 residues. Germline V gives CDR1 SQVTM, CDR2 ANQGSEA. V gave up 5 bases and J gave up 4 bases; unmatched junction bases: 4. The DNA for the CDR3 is TGCAGCGTTACGGGACTAGCGGATTACAATGAGCAGTTCTTC. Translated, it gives CSVTGLADYNEQFF.

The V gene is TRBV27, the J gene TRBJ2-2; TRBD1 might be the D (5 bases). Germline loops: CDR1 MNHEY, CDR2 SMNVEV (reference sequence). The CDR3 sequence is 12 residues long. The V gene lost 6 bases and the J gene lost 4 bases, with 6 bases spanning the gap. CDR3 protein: CASRTGTGELFF. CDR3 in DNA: TGTGCCAGCAGAACAGGCACCGGGGAGCTGTTTTTT.

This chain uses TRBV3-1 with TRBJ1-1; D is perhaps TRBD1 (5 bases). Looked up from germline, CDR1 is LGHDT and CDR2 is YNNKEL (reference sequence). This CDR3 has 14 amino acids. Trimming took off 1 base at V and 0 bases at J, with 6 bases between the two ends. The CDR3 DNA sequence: TGTGCCAGCAGCCAAGCCAGGGTGAACACTGAAGCTTTCTTT. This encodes CASSQARVNTEAFF.

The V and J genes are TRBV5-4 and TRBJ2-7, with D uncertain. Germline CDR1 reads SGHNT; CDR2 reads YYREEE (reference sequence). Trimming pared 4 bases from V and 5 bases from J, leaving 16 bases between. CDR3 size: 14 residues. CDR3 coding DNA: TGTGCCAGCAGCAGACCCGGCCCGATCGACGAGCAGTACTTC. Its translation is CASSRPGPIDEQYF.

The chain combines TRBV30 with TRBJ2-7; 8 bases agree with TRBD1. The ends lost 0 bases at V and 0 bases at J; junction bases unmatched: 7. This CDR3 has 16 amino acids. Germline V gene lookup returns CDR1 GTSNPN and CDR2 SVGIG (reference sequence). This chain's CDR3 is CAWSVPGQGSSYEQYF. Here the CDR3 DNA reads TGTGCCTGGAGTGTACCCGGACAGGGAAGCTCCTACGAGCAGTACTTC.

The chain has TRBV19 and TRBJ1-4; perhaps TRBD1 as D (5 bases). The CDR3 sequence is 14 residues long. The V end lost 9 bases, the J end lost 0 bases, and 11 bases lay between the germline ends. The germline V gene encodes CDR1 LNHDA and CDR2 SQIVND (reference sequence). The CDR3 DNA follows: TGTGCCAGCCGACAGCTTCCAACTAATGAAAAACTGTTTTTT. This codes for CASRQLPTNEKLFF.

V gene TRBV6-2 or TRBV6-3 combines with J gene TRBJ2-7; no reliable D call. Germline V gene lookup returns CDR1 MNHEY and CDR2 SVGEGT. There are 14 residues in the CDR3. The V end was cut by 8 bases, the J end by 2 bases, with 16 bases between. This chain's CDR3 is CASWSAADPYEQYF. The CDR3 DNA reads TGTGCCAGCTGGTCAGCCGCGGACCCCTACGAGCAGTACTTC.

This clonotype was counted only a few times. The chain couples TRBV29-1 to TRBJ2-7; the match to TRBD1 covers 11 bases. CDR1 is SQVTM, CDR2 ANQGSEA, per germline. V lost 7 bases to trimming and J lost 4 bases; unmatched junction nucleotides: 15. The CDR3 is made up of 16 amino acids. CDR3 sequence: CSAMYEGGTGGYEQYF. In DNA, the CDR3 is TGCAGCGCGATGTACGAGGGCGGGACAGGGGGTTACGAGCAGTACTTC.

The CDR3 loop reads CASSSDLRETQYF. The CDR3 DNA reads as TGTGCCAGCAGCTCCGACCTGAGGGAGACCCAGTACTTC. V usage is TRBV12-3 or TRBV12-4 and J usage is TRBJ2-5; D not certain. This CDR3 is built from 13 residues. Trimming shortened V by 6 bases and J by 5 bases, and 13 bases separated the two germline ends.

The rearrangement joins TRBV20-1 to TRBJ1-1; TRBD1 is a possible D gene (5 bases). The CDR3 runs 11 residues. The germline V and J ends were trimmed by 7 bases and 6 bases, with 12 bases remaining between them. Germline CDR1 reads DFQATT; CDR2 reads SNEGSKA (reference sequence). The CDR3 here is CSVDGQAEAFF. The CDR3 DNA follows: TGCAGTGTCGACGGACAAGCTGAAGCTTTCTTT.

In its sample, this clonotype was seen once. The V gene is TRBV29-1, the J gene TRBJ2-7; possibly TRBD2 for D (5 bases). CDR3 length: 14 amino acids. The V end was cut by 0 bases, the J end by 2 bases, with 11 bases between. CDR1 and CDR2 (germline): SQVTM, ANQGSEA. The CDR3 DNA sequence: TGCAGCGTTGAAGATCCGAGCGGACCCTACGAGCAGTACTTC. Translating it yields CSVEDPSGPYEQYF.

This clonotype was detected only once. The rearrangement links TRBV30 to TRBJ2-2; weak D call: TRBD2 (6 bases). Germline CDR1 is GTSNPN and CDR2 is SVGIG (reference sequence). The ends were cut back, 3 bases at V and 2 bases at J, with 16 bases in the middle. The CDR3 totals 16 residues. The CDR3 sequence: CAWRGRLGRNTGELFF. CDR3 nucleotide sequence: TGTGCCTGGAGGGGCCGACTAGGGCGAAACACCGGGGAGCTGTTTTTT.

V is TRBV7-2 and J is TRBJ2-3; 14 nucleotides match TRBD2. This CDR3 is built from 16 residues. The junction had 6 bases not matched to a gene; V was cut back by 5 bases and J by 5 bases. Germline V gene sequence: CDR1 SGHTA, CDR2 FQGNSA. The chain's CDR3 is CASSPGTSGRGDTQYF. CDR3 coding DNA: TGTGCCAGCAGCCCCGGGACTAGCGGGAGAGGAGATACGCAGTATTTT. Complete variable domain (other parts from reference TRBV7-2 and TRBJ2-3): GAGVSQSPSNKVTEKGKDVELRCDPISGHTALYWYRQSLGQGLEFLIYFQGNSAPDKSGLPSDRFSAERTGGSVSTLTIQRTQQEDSAVYLCASSPGTSGRGDTQYFGPGTRLTVL.

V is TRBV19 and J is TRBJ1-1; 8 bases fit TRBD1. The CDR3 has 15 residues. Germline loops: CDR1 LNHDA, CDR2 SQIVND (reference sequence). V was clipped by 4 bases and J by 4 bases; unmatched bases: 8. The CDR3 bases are TGTGCCAGTAGTACAGGGGGCGTCTGGGTCACTGAAGCTTTCTTT. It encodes CASSTGGVWVTEAFF.

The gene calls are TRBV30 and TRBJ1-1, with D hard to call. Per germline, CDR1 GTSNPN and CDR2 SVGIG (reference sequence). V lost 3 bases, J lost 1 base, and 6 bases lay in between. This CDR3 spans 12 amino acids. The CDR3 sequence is CAWSRTNTEAFF. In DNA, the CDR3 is TGTGCCTGGAGCCGAACGAACACTGAAGCTTTCTTT.

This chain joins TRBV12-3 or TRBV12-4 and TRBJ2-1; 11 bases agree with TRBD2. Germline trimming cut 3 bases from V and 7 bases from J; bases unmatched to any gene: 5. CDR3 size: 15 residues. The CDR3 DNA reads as TGTGCCAGCAGTTTTCAGACTAGCGGGACTAATGAGCAGTTCTTC. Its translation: CASSFQTSGTNEQFF.

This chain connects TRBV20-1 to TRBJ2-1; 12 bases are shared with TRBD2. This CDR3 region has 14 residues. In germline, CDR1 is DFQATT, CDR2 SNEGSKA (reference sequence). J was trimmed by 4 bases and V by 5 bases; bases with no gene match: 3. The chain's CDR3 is CSAGLAGSYNEQFF. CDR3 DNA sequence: TGCAGTGCTGGACTAGCGGGGTCATACAATGAGCAGTTCTTC.

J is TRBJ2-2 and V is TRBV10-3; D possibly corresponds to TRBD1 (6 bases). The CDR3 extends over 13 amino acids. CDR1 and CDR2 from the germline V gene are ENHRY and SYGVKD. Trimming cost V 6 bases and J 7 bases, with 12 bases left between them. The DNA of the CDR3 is TGTGCCATCAGCGGTCAAGGGGGCGGGGAGCTGTTTTTT. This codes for CAISGQGGGELFF.

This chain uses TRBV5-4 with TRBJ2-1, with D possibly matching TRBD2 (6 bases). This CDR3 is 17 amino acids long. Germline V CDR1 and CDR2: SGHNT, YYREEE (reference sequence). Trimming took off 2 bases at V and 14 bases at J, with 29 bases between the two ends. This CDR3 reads CASSLNRGALTSTREFF. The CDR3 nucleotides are TGTGCCAGCAGCTTAAATCGCGGGGCCCTGACTTCCACTAGGGAGTTCTTC.